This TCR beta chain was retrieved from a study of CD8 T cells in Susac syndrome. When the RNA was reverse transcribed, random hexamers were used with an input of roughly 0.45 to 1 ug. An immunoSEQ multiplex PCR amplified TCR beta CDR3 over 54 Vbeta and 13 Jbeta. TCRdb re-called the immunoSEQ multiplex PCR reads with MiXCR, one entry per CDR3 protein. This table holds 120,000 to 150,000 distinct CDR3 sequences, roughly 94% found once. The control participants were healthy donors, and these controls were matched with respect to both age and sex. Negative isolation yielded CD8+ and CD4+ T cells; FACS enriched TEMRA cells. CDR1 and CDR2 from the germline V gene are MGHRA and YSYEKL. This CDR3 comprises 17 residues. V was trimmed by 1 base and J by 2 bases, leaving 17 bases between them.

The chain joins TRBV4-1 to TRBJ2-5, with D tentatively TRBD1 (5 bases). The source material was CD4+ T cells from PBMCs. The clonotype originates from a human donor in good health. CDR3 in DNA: TGCGCCAGCAGCCAAGGGGCCAGGACAAGATGGCAAGAGACCCAGTACTTC. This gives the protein CASSQGARTRWQETQYF.